The TCR beta chain described here comes from a study of blood T cell repertoires in COVID-19. Whole-study context: Whether acute or convalescent, the COVID-19 samples came from the United States, Italy and Spain. Sources were T cells, B-cell-depleted T cells, or PBMCs; the material itself was cDNA or gDNA.

Per the original data handling: Nucleated cell number was recorded as an estimate derived from reference gene primer amplification. Libraries were prepared by immunoSEQ multiplex PCR; TCRdb keeps only in-frame clonotypes and omits some of them. V and J calls and clone size come straight from that table; D and trimming were deduced from the DNA. This sample yields 98,000 or so clones, of which 71% are seen a single time; 1.5% to 2% belongs to the top ten. This CDR3 is 14 amino acids long. V lost 5 bases to trimming and J lost 8 bases; unmatched junction nucleotides: 8. Germline loops: CDR1 LNHDA, CDR2 SQIVND (reference sequence).

Specimen: peripheral blood. This TCR came from a woman in her 40s with acute or convalescent COVID-19. The V and J genes are TRBV19 and TRBJ2-3; 9 nucleotides match TRBD2. CDR3 nucleotides: TGTGCCAGTAGTCTGCGGGGGGGCCATGGTACGCAGTATTTT. Encoded protein: CASSLRGGHGTQYF. Drawing the rest from reference TRBV19 and TRBJ2-3, the complete variable domain is DGGITQSPKYLFRKEGQNVTLSCEQNLNHDAMYWYRQDPGQGLRLIYYSQIVNDFQKGDIAEGYSVSREKKESFPLTVTSAQKNPTAFYLCASSLRGGHGTQYFGPGTRLTVL.